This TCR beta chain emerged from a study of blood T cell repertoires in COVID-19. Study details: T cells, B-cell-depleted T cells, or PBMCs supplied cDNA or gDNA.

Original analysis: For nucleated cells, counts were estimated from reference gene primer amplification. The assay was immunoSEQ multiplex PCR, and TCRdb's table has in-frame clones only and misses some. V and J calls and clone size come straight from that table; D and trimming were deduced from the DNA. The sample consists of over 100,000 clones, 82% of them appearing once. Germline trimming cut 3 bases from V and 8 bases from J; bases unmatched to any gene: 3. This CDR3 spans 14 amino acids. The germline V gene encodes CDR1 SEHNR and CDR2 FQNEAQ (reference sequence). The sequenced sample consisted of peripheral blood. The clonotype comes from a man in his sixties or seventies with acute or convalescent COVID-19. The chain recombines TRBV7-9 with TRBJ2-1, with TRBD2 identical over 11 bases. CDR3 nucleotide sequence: TGTGCCAGCAGCTTGACTAGCGGGAATCATGAGCAGTTCTTC. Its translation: CASSLTSGNHEQFF.